These T cell receptor beta chains were read from a single sample in a study of blood T cells in healthy people across ages. TCRdb re-called the 5' RACE reads through MiXCR, storing one row per CDR3 protein. The sample shows hundreds of thousands of distinct CDR3 sequences, 25% to 35% of them seen only once. Sequenced sample: blood. These receptors were taken from an elderly woman in good health. Each CDR3 is given with its conserved first and last residue. The D gene is left open where the match is weak. Size is stated for part of the rows, as once, few or many counts, or as a class when the clone is expanded.

V gene	clone size	D gene	J gene	CDR3 DNA	CDR3 protein
TRBV6-5	many	-	TRBJ2-5	TGTGCCAGCAGGGACACGGTGGGTCGGACCCAGTACTTC	CASRDTVGRTQYF
TRBV2	few	-	TRBJ2-7	TGTGCCAGCAACGCGGGTTCCTACGAGCAGTACTTC	CASNAGSYEQYF
TRBV7-2	many	TRBD1	TRBJ1-5	TGTGCCAGCAGCCCCAACAGGGGGACCAATCAGCCCCAGCATTTT	CASSPNRGTNQPQHF
TRBV18	many	-	TRBJ2-7	TGTGCCAGCTCACCAGGGCCAGGGGACCCCTACGAGCAGTACTTC	CASSPGPGDPYEQYF
TRBV5-1	many	-	TRBJ2-1	TGCGCCAGCAGCTTGGACGGCCAGCTTGAGCAGTTCTTC	CASSLDGQLEQFF
TRBV4-3	many	TRBD2	TRBJ2-3	TGCGCCAGCAGCCAAGACGCACTAGCGGGGGGCGGTACGCAGTATTTT	CASSQDALAGGGTQYF
TRBV12-3/TRBV12-4	-	-	TRBJ1-1	TGTGTCAGCAGTCCCCTTGGACGGACATCTGAAGCTTTCTTT	CVSSPLGRTSEAFF
TRBV28	few	-	TRBJ2-7	TGTGCCAGCAGTTCGGCCCTTCGGATCACCTCCTACGAGCAGTACTTC	CASSSALRITSYEQYF
TRBV25-1	few	-	TRBJ1-6	TGTGCCAGCAGTGAAGGGATCACCTATAATTCACCCCTCCACTTT	CASSEGITYNSPLHF
TRBV12-3/TRBV12-4	-	TRBD2	TRBJ2-7	TGTGCCAGCAGCCTTAAAGGACTAGTCCACGAGCAGTACTTC	CASSLKGLVHEQYF
TRBV7-9	-	-	TRBJ2-6	TGTGCCAGCAGCTTACTAGGGGCAACTGGGGCCAACGTCCTGACTTTC	CASSLLGATGANVLTF
TRBV4-3	-	-	TRBJ2-6	TGCGCCGGCAGCTGGGGAAGGGCCAACGTCTTGACTTTC	CAGSWGRANVLTF
TRBV27	few	-	TRBJ1-2	TGTGCCAGCAGTTTATCGTATGGGGGCTATGGCTACACCTTC	CASSLSYGGYGYTF
TRBV7-2	-	TRBD2	TRBJ2-1	TGTGCCAGCAGCTTAGTTCTAGCGGGGGGGCAGGGCGGGCAGTTCTTC	CASSLVLAGGQGGQFF
TRBV20-1	many	-	TRBJ2-3	TGCAGTGCTAGTCCACTGGACACAGATACGCAGTATTTT	CSASPLDTDTQYF
TRBV11-2	-	-	TRBJ1-1	TGTGCCAGCAGCGTAGACCCTGGGGGGAACACTGAAGCTTTCTTT	CASSVDPGGNTEAFF